One and the same sample provided the 9 T cell receptor beta chains below, sequenced in a study of blood T cell repertoires in COVID-19. TCRdb keeps only in-frame clones here, not all; method: immunoSEQ multiplex PCR. Among about 41,000 clones listed, about 85% were seen once. The sample taken for sequencing was peripheral blood. These receptors originate from a man in his sixties with acute or convalescent COVID-19.

CDR3 sequence: CASSGAGTGVTGELFF. The CDR3 coding sequence is TGTGCCAGCAGCGGAGCCGGGACAGGGGTGACCGGGGAGCTGTTTTTT. The J gene is TRBJ2-2, the V gene TRBV5-6; 10 bases are shared with TRBD1. J was trimmed by 5 bases and V by 4 bases; bases with no gene match: 8. The CDR3 spans 16 residues. The germline V gene has CDR1 SGHDT and CDR2 YYEEEE. The complete variable domain, with remaining parts taken from reference TRBV5-6 and TRBJ2-2, reads DAGVTQSPTHLIKTRGQQVTLRCSPKSGHDTVSWYQQALGQGPQFIFQYYEEEERQRGNFPDRFSGHQFPNYSSELNVNALLLGDSALYLCASSGAGTGVTGELFFGEGSRLTVL.

The rearrangement uses TRBV4-1 and TRBJ2-1; TRBD2 agrees at 7 bases. CDR3 length: 15 amino acids. In germline, CDR1 is MGHRA, CDR2 YSYEKL. Germline trimming cut 4 bases from V and 4 bases from J; bases unmatched to any gene: 7. DNA of the CDR3: TGCGCCAGCAGCCCTTCGGGACTACTATACAATGAGCAGTTCTTC. Translated: CASSPSGLLYNEQFF.

J is TRBJ1-2 and V is TRBV15, with 7 nucleotides matching TRBD1. Germline CDR1 LNHNV, CDR2 YYDKDF (reference sequence). The CDR3 has 15 residues. The J segment lost 2 bases and the V segment lost 0 bases, leaving 3 bases of the junction unmatched. DNA of the CDR3: TGTGCCACCAGCAGAGATAAGGGGGCGAACTATGGCTACACCTTC. Its translation: CATSRDKGANYGYTF.

The chain joins TRBV11-2 to TRBJ2-7; tentative D call: TRBD1 (5 bases). CDR1 and CDR2 from the germline V gene are SGHAT and FQNNGV. The CDR3 length is 14 residues. The germline V and J ends were trimmed by 2 bases and 0 bases, with 8 bases remaining between them. CDR3 in DNA: TGTGCCAGCAGCTTACCCGACAGCTCCTACGAGCAGTACTTC. Its protein is CASSLPDSSYEQYF.

The chain links TRBV10-3 to TRBJ2-3, with D perhaps TRBD1 (6 bases). The length of the CDR3 is 15 residues. Germline-derived CDR1 and CDR2 are ENHRY and SYGVKD. Between the trimmed V and J ends, which lost 4 bases and 5 bases, there was a span of 16 bases. CDR3 DNA: TGTGCCATCAGTGTTGGGGGCCCGAGTGGAGATACGCAGTATTTT. Its translation: CAISVGGPSGDTQYF.

V usage is TRBV7-2 and J usage is TRBJ2-2, with 7 bases lining up with TRBD1. The V segment lost 8 bases and the J segment 1 base; nucleotides outside the gene matches: 10. Germline V gene sequence: CDR1 SGHTA, CDR2 FQGNSA. This CDR3 has 16 amino acids. CDR3 amino acids: CASLPPGTVNTGELFF. CDR3 nucleotides: TGTGCCAGCCTGCCTCCCGGGACAGTGAACACCGGGGAGCTGTTTTTT.

The rearrangement joins TRBV6-1 to TRBJ1-1, with D maybe TRBD1 (5 bases). V dropped 1 base and J dropped 6 bases, with 12 bases sitting between them. Germline V gene sequence: CDR1 MNHNS, CDR2 SASEGT. The CDR3 is 14 amino acids. The CDR3 protein is CASSEGGQWAEAFF. CDR3 nucleotides: TGTGCCAGCAGTGAAGGGGGCCAGTGGGCTGAAGCTTTCTTT.

This clone is a singleton in its sample. The chain recombines TRBV7-8 with TRBJ2-3, with TRBD2 matching 9 bases. Trimming took 5 bases from V and 5 from J; bases not matched to a gene: 11. The CDR3 is made up of 16 amino acids. Germline assignment: CDR1 SGHVS and CDR2 FQNEAQ. The CDR3 spells CASSHQRGAHIDTQYF. In DNA, the CDR3 is TGTGCCAGCAGCCATCAGCGGGGGGCTCATATAGATACGCAGTATTTT.

This chain connects TRBV30 to TRBJ1-1; tentatively, D is TRBD1 (6 bases). CDR3 length: 13 amino acids. V was shortened by 4 bases and J by 1 base, with 10 bases between the two germline ends. CDR1 is GTSNPN, CDR2 SVGIG, per germline (reference sequence). CDR3 amino acids: CAWNTQGNTEAFF. The CDR3 DNA follows: TGTGCCTGGAATACACAGGGGAACACTGAAGCTTTCTTT.